This entry lists 11 T cell receptor beta chains sequenced from one sample in a study of regulatory T cells in long-lasting Graves disease. Building of the TCR beta libraries involved iRepertoire HTBI primers and Arm-PCR of CDR3 regions. TCRdb re-called the multiplex PCR reads with MiXCR, one entry per CDR3 protein. Here the sample spans about 540,000 distinct CDR3 sequences, 13% being singletons. Noted time point: newly diagnosed GD, antithyroid drugs for less than 3 months. From PBMCs, RNA was extracted and then used to make the TCR library. These data were also filed under a second study, of T cells in Graves' hyperthyroidism and ophthalmopathy.

The input for sequencing was peripheral blood mononuclear cells (PBMCs), taken at new diagnosis, from a patient treated with antithyroid drugs. The receptors derive from a man aged 25-45 years with Graves disease.

The sample holds many counts of this clonotype. The chain combines TRBV12-3 or TRBV12-4 with TRBJ2-1; D gene unclear. CDR3 size: 13 residues. V gave up 3 bases and J gave up 10 bases, with 13 bases separating them. The CDR3 DNA follows: TGTGCCAGCAGTTTGGGGAACCGAAGGGAGCAGTTCTTC. It translates to CASSLGNRREQFF.

This chain uses TRBV30 with TRBJ2-3; D is perhaps TRBD2 (5 bases). There are 12 residues in the CDR3. Germline values: CDR1 GTSNPN, CDR2 SVGIG (reference sequence). V lost 3 bases and J 5 bases, leaving 9 bases between the germline ends. The CDR3 is CAWSGLRDTQYF. The CDR3 bases are TGTGCCTGGAGCGGACTTCGAGATACGCAGTATTTT.

This clonotype was observed a handful of times. J is TRBJ2-1 and V is TRBV5-1; unclear D gene. CDR1 SGHRS and CDR2 YFSETQ come from the germline V gene. Trimming shortened V by 2 bases and J by 10 bases, and 10 bases separated the two germline ends. There are 12 residues in the CDR3. The CDR3 loop reads CASSFYGAEQFF. The CDR3 DNA reads as TGCGCCAGCAGCTTTTATGGTGCGGAGCAGTTCTTC.

Comments on this clonotype: Given a much more abundant clone one base away, this may be a read error. The chain couples TRBV24-1 to TRBJ2-1; the D call may be TRBD1 or TRBD2 (5 bases each). The ends were cut back, 6 bases at V and 6 bases at J, with 11 bases in the middle. This CDR3 region has 13 residues. The germline gives CDR1 KGHDR, CDR2 SFDVKD. The CDR3 nucleotides read TGTGCCACCAGTCAGGGACCCTGCAATGAGCAGTTCTTC. It specifies CATSQGPCNEQFF.

This clonotype has a count of ten or more. This rearrangement joins TRBV12-3 or TRBV12-4 to TRBJ2-3, with 8 bases lining up with TRBD2. The CDR3 sequence is 17 residues long. Losses at the gene ends were 5 bases for V and 6 bases for J; bases not matched to a gene: 16. The CDR3 DNA reads as TGTGCCAGCAGTCCTGTCAACTACCGGGAGGGCCTTGATACGCAGTATTTT. The encoded protein is CASSPVNYREGLDTQYF.

The V gene is TRBV6-2 or TRBV6-3, the J gene TRBJ2-1; possible D gene TRBD1, 6 bases. The germline V and J ends were trimmed by 9 bases and 7 bases, with 16 bases remaining between them. CDR3 length: 13 residues. CDR1 and CDR2 (germline): MNHEY, SVGEGT. Written as DNA, the CDR3 is TGTGCCAGAATACAGGGATTTGATAATGAGCAGTTCTTC. This translates into CARIQGFDNEQFF.

This clonotype was observed at least ten times. V usage is TRBV27 and J usage is TRBJ1-1; the D gene is possibly TRBD1 (5 bases). The V end was cut by 5 bases, the J end by 0 bases, with 13 bases between. Per germline, CDR1 MNHEY and CDR2 SMNVEV (reference sequence). This CDR3 is built from 15 residues. The CDR3 region has the DNA TGTGCCAGCAGTCTGGGGGGAGAATTGAACACTGAAGCTTTCTTT. Translated, it gives CASSLGGELNTEAFF.

This clonotype occurred a few times. V gene TRBV20-1 combines with J gene TRBJ1-5, with 7 bases that match TRBD1. The CDR3 has 15 residues. CDR1 is DFQATT and CDR2 is SNEGSKA in the germline V gene (reference sequence). V shed 6 bases, J shed 2 bases, and the junction held 10 bases outside the gene matches. CDR3 nucleotide sequence: TGCAGTGCCGAGGGCGACAGGGCGGGCAATCAGCCCCAGCATTTT. Amino acid sequence: CSAEGDRAGNQPQHF.

This clonotype has at least ten counts. This sequence joins TRBV10-2 and TRBJ2-1, with unresolved D. The CDR3 sequence is 15 residues long. Per germline, CDR1 WSHSY and CDR2 SAAADI. V lost 3 bases, J lost 8 bases, and 17 bases lay in between. The CDR3 DNA is TGCGCCAGCAGTGACGTCTTCGAACAAGGCTATGAGCAGTTCTTC. Protein sequence: CASSDVFEQGYEQFF.

This chain joins TRBV19 and TRBJ1-5; D is perhaps TRBD1 (6 bases). Looked up from germline, CDR1 is LNHDA and CDR2 is SQIVND (reference sequence). V was cut by 3 bases and J by 6 bases, with 9 bases left in between. The CDR3 extends over 13 amino acids. The CDR3 bases are TGTGCCAGTAGTATCCTGACAGGTCAGCCCCAGCATTTT. Its translation: CASSILTGQPQHF.

Remarks on this clonotype: Germline and junction disagree at one end, which may indicate a read error. V gene TRBV13 combines with J gene TRBJ1-3; TRBD1 is a possible D gene (5 bases). The CDR3 contains 17 residues. Per the germline V gene, CDR1 is PRHDT and CDR2 is FYEKMQ (reference sequence). The chain's CDR3 is CANSSRSGRGSGNTIYF. The CDR3 bases are TGTGCCAACAGCTCCCGCTCAGGGAGGGGCTCTGGAAACACCATATATTTT. Complete variable domain (other parts from reference TRBV13 and TRBJ1-3): AAGVIQSPRHLIKEKRETATLKCYPIPRHDTVYWYQQGPGQDPQFLISFYEKMQSDKGSIPDRFSAQQFSDYHSELNMSSLELGDSALYFCANSSRSGRGSGNTIYFGEGSWLTVV.